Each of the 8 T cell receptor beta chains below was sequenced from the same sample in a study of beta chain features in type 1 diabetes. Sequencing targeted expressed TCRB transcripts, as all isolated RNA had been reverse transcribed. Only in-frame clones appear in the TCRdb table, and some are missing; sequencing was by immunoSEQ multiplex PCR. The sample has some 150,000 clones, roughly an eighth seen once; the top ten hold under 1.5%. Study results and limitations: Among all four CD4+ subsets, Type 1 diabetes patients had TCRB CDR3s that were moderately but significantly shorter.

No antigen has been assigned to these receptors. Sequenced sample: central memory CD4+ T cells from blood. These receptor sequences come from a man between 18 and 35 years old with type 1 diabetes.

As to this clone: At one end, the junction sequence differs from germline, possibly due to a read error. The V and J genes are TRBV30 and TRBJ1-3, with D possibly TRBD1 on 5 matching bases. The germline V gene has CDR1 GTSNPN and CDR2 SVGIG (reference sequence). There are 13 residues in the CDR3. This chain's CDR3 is CAWGVGHGNTIYF. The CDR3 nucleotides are TGTGCCTGGGGTGTCGGACACGGAAACACCATATATTTT.

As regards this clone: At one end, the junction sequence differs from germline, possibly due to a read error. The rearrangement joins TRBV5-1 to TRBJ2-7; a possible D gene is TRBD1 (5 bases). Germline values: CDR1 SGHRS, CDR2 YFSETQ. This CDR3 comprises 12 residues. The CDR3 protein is CASHGASDEQYF. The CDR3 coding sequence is TGCGCCAGCCATGGGGCCTCCGACGAGCAGTACTTC.

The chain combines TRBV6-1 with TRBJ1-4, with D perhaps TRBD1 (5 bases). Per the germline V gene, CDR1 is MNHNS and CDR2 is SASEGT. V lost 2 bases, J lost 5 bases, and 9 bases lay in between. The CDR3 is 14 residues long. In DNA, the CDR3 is TGTGCCAGCAGTGAACTGACAGAGAATGAAAAACTGTTTTTT. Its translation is CASSELTENEKLFF.

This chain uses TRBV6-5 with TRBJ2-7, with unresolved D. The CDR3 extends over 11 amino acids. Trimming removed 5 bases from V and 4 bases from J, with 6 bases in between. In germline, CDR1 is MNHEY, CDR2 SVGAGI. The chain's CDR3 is CASSEWYEQYF. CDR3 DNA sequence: TGTGCCAGCAGTGAATGGTACGAGCAGTACTTC.

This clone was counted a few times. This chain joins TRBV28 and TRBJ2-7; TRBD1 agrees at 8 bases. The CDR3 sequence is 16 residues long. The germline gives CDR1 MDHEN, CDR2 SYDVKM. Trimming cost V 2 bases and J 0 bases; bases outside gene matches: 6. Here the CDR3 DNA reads TGTGCCAGCAGTTTAGGGGGACAGGTCAGCTCCTACGAGCAGTACTTC. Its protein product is CASSLGGQVSSYEQYF.

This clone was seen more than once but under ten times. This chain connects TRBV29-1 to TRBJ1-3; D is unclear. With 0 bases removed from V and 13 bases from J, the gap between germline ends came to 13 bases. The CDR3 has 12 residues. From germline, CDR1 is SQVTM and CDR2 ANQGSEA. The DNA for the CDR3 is TGCAGCGTTGAAGAAGACGGAAGGTCGATATATTTT. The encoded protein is CSVEEDGRSIYF.

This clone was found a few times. The CDR3: CAISESGQGSHYGYTF. For the CDR3, the DNA is TGTGCCATCAGTGAGTCCGGACAGGGGAGCCACTATGGCTACACCTTC. The J gene is TRBJ1-2, the V gene TRBV10-3; 9 bases are a match to TRBD1. With 0 bases clipped from V and 3 bases from J, the junction kept 5 bases outside the gene matches. The CDR3 covers 16 residues. The germline V gene has CDR1 ENHRY and CDR2 SYGVKD.

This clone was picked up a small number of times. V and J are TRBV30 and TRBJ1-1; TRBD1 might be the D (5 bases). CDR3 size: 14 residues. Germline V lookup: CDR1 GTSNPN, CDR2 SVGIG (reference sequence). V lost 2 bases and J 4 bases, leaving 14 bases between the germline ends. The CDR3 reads CAWSSGLGVTEAFF. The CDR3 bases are TGTGCCTGGAGTTCCGGGCTAGGGGTCACTGAAGCTTTCTTT. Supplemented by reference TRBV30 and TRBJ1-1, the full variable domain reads SQTIHQWPATLVQPVGSPLSLECTVEGTSNPNLYWYRQAAGRGLQLLFYSVGIGQISSEVPQNLSASRPQDRQFILSSKKLLLSDSGFYLCAWSSGLGVTEAFFGQGTRLTVV.